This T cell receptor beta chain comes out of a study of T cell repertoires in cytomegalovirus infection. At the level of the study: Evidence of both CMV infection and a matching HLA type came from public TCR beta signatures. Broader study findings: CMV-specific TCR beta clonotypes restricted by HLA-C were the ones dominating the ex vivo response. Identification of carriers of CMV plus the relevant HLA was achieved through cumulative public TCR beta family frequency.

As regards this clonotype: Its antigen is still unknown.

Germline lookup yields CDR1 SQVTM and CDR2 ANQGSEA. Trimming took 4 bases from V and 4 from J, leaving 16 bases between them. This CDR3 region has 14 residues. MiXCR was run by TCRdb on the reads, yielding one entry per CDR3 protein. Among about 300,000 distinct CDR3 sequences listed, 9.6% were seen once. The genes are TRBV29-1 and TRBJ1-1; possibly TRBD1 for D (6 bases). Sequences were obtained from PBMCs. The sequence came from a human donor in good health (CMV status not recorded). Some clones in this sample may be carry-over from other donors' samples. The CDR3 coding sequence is TGCAGCGTTGTCCAATCTGGGGGCGGCACTGAAGCTTTCTTT. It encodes CSVVQSGGGTEAFF. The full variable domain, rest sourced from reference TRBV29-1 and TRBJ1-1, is SAVISQKPSRDICQRGTSLTIQCQVDSQVTMMFWYRQQPGQSLTLIATANQGSEATYESGFVIDKFPISRPNLTFSTLTVSNMSPEDSSIYLCSVVQSGGGTEAFFGQGTRLTVV.